This entry lists 22 T cell receptor beta chains sequenced from one sample in a study of blood T cells in healthy people across ages. A J-beta primer mix and a sample-barcoded 5' primer were used in a second PCR of about 7 to 12 cycles. Each CDR3 protein is one row after TCRdb ran MiXCR on the 5' RACE reads. The sample has more than 900,000 distinct CDR3 sequences, almost 30% seen once; the top ten hold roughly a tenth. Another study also made use of these data, one on T cells of mothers and their children.

The sample consisted of blood. These receptors came from a woman between 35 and 50 years old in good health.

The rearrangement links TRBV14 to TRBJ1-2; D is possibly TRBD1 (5 bases). Germline V gives CDR1 SGHDN, CDR2 FVKESK. V was trimmed by 9 bases and J by 4 bases, leaving 18 bases between them. This CDR3 has 14 amino acids. Here the CDR3 DNA reads TGTGCCAGTAGCGCCACGAGGGACCCCTATGGCTACACCTTC. This translates into CASSATRDPYGYTF. The variable domain in full, with the rest retrieved from reference TRBV14 and TRBJ1-2, is EAGVTQFPSHSVIEKGQTVTLRCDPISGHDNLYWYRRVMGKEIKFLLHFVKESKQDESGMPNNRFLAERTGGTYSTLKVQPAELEDSGVYFCASSATRDPYGYTFGSGTRLTVV.

The chain carries TRBV28 and TRBJ1-2; TRBD1 matches at 7 bases. The junction had 10 bases not matched to a gene; V was cut back by 4 bases and J by 8 bases. CDR1 is MDHEN and CDR2 is SYDVKM in the germline V gene. This CDR3 is 14 amino acids long. This chain's CDR3 is CASSSPGQFNGYTF. The CDR3 nucleotides are TGTGCCAGCAGTTCGCCGGGACAGTTCAACGGCTACACCTTC.

This clonotype was seen a handful of times. The V call is TRBV30, the J call TRBJ2-1; the match to TRBD1 covers 8 bases. The CDR3 length is 15 residues. The V segment lost 4 bases and the J segment 6 bases; nucleotides outside the gene matches: 11. The germline V gene has CDR1 GTSNPN and CDR2 SVGIG (reference sequence). This chain's CDR3 is CAWNQHSQGANEQFF. The CDR3 DNA sequence: TGTGCCTGGAACCAACATTCTCAGGGGGCCAATGAGCAGTTCTTC.

This clonotype was seen only a few times. The chain joins TRBV5-1 to TRBJ2-5; 13 bases align to TRBD2. The V gene's germline CDR1 is SGHRS and CDR2 YFSETQ. Trimming cost V 1 base and J 7 bases; bases outside gene matches: 4. CDR3 length: 15 residues. Here the CDR3 reads CASSLTSGGAGTQYF. For the CDR3, the DNA is TGCGCCAGCAGCTTGACTAGCGGGGGGGCTGGGACCCAGTACTTC.

The chain combines TRBV28 with TRBJ2-5, with D unclear. The ends were cut back, 6 bases at V and 2 bases at J, with 10 bases in the middle. Germline-derived CDR1 and CDR2 are MDHEN and SYDVKM. The CDR3 has 13 residues. CDR3 sequence reads: CASRSGVQETQYF. CDR3 DNA: TGTGCCAGCAGATCTGGGGTACAAGAGACCCAGTACTTC.

The CDR3 coding sequence is TGTGCCAGCAGCCAAGATAACGAGATCGGCTACGAGCAGTACTTC. The encoded protein is CASSQDNEIGYEQYF. The chain couples TRBV4-2 to TRBJ2-5; D is unresolved. The J call may be mistaken, given a closer DNA end match to TRBJ2-7. This CDR3 has 15 amino acids. CDR1 is LGHNA, CDR2 YNFKEQ, per germline.

The chain links TRBV11-2 to TRBJ2-3; D not certain. CDR3 length equals 15 residues. CDR1 is SGHAT and CDR2 is FQNNGV in the germline V gene. Trimming shortened V by 3 bases and J by 1 base, and 11 bases separated the two germline ends. CDR3 loop: CASSLVRARTDTQYF. CDR3 sequence (DNA): TGTGCCAGCAGCTTGGTAAGGGCCCGCACAGATACGCAGTATTTT.

Concerning this clonotype itself: Compared with germline, one end of the junction differs, possibly owing to a read error. This CDR3 reads CASSQGGGFYNSPFHF. CDR3 DNA sequence: TGTGCCAGCAGCCAGGGGGGGGGCTTCTATAATTCACCCTTCCACTTT. The rearrangement links TRBV12-3 or TRBV12-4 to TRBJ1-6; 7 nucleotides line up with TRBD1. This CDR3 comprises 16 residues.

The table lists this clonotype with a few counts. The chain couples TRBV20-1 to TRBJ2-2, with D possibly TRBD2 on 5 matching bases. The germline V gene has CDR1 DFQATT and CDR2 SNEGSKA (reference sequence). The CDR3 extends over 13 amino acids. The CDR3 loop is CSVVGTNTGELFF. CDR3 bases: TGCAGCGTCGTCGGGACGAACACCGGGGAGCTGTTTTTT.

The table lists this clonotype with many counts. The V gene is TRBV7-2, the J gene TRBJ2-7; D uncertain. CDR1 SGHTA and CDR2 FQGNSA come from the germline V gene. V lost 1 base, J lost 2 bases, and 9 bases lay in between. The CDR3 extends over 14 amino acids. The CDR3 reads CASSLVVSTYEQYF. In DNA, the CDR3 is TGTGCCAGCAGCTTAGTTGTTAGCACCTACGAGCAGTACTTC.

This clonotype appeared once. The chain is built from TRBV3-1 and TRBJ2-7, with TRBD2 matching over 9 bases. The end of the DNA fits TRBJ2-5 better, so the J call may be wrong. Germline loops: CDR1 LGHDT, CDR2 YNNKEL (reference sequence). The CDR3 loop spans 16 amino acids. The CDR3 region is CASSSRGASGEETQYF. The CDR3 DNA follows: TGTGCCAGCAGCTCTCGGGGTGCTAGCGGGGAAGAGACCCAGTACTTC.

The chain is built from TRBV7-2 and TRBJ1-1, with TRBD1 as a possible D gene (6 bases). The V gene's germline CDR1 is SGHTA and CDR2 FQGNSA. The CDR3 consists of 15 residues. Trimming removed 1 base from V and 10 bases from J, with 19 bases in between. The DNA for the CDR3 is TGTGCCAGCAGCTTAGAATTCAGGGGAGGAGTCGGAGCTTTCTTT. Translating it yields CASSLEFRGGVGAFF.

Notes on this clonotype: Germline is not matched at one junction end, which may reflect a read error. This chain uses TRBV27 with TRBJ2-7; D remains ambiguous. Germline CDR1 and CDR2: MNHEY and SMNVEV (reference sequence). The CDR3 spans 14 residues. CDR3 in amino acids: CTSSLGPVTYEQYF. CDR3 bases: TGTACCAGCAGTTTAGGACCGGTAACCTACGAGCAGTACTTC.

The chain joins TRBV2 to TRBJ2-7, with D maybe TRBD1 (6 bases). The germline V gene has CDR1 SNHLY and CDR2 FYNNEI. The length of the CDR3 is 13 residues. V was cut by 6 bases and J by 5 bases, with 14 bases left in between. The CDR3 is CASRAQGSNEQYF. The CDR3 DNA is TGTGCCAGCAGAGCACAGGGTTCGAACGAGCAGTACTTC.

This clonotype was recorded a few times. One junction end disagrees with the germline gene, perhaps due to a read error. V gene TRBV6-2 or TRBV6-3 combines with J gene TRBJ2-7, with TRBD1 identical over 12 bases. This CDR3 has 17 residues. CDR1 and CDR2 (germline): MNHEY, SVGEGT. CDR3 in DNA: TGTGCCAGCAGAAAATCGGGACAGGGGGCGCTTTCCTACAAGCAGTACTTC. It specifies CASRKSGQGALSYKQYF.

The chain is built from TRBV6-2 or TRBV6-3 and TRBJ1-5; D is perhaps TRBD1 (5 bases). Germline V lookup: CDR1 MNHEY, CDR2 SVGEGT. CDR3 size: 15 residues. The germline V and J ends were trimmed by 10 bases and 0 bases, with 16 bases remaining between them. The CDR3 DNA sequence: TGTGCCACTGGGGATGGGGCTTATAGCAATCAGCCCCAGCATTTT. It specifies CATGDGAYSNQPQHF.

This clonotype turned up a few times. The gene calls are TRBV5-1 and TRBJ1-1; 7 bases match TRBD1. The CDR3 has 14 amino acids. V shed 5 bases and J 0 bases; nucleotides not matched to a gene: 4. Germline CDR1 and CDR2: SGHRS and YFSETQ. The chain's CDR3 is CASRIQGLNTEAFF. In DNA form, the CDR3 reads TGCGCCAGCAGAATACAGGGGCTGAACACTGAAGCTTTCTTT.

The chain employs TRBV20-1 and TRBJ1-5; 8 positions agree with TRBD1. Losses at the gene ends were 6 bases for V and 5 bases for J; bases not matched to a gene: 6. CDR3 length: 13 amino acids. Germline V gene data show CDR1 as DFQATT and CDR2 as SNEGSKA (reference sequence). In nucleotides, the CDR3 is TGCAGTGCACAGGGGGGCGCGGATCAGCCCCAGCATTTT. Translating it yields CSAQGGADQPQHF.

Many counts were recorded for this clonotype. The chain combines TRBV12-3 or TRBV12-4 with TRBJ1-2; 10 nucleotides line up with TRBD1. V gave up 3 bases and J gave up 5 bases; unmatched junction bases: 3. This CDR3 comprises 14 residues. The CDR3 nucleotides read TGTGCCAGCAGTTTGGGACAGGGGATATATGGCTACACCTTC. This translates into CASSLGQGIYGYTF.

V and J are TRBV5-5 and TRBJ1-1, with no clear D. The CDR3 has 15 residues. Germline V gene sequence: CDR1 SGHKS, CDR2 YYEKEE (reference sequence). The germline V and J ends were trimmed by 0 bases and 1 base, with 10 bases remaining between them. In DNA, the CDR3 is TGTGCCAGCAGCTTGGCCGCCTACAGGAACACTGAAGCTTTCTTT. Its protein is CASSLAAYRNTEAFF.

This clonotype has more than one count but fewer than ten. CDR3 residues: CASSRQGAVDNEQFF. The CDR3 DNA follows: TGTGCCAGTAGTAGACAGGGGGCCGTTGACAATGAGCAGTTCTTC. The genes are TRBV19 and TRBJ2-1, with 10 positions matching TRBD1. Unmatched junction bases numbered 5, after V lost 4 bases and J lost 5 bases. CDR1 is LNHDA and CDR2 is SQIVND in the germline V gene (reference sequence). This CDR3 contains 15 residues.

Comments on this clonotype: Compared with germline, one end of the junction differs, possibly owing to a read error. The chain combines TRBV7-2 with TRBJ2-6; 8 bases map to TRBD1. Germline V gives CDR1 SGHTA, CDR2 FQGNSA. This CDR3 has 16 amino acids. DNA of the CDR3: TGTGCCAGCAGAAATCAGGGGGCGACTGGGGCCGACGTCCTGACTTTC. It encodes CASRNQGATGADVLTF.